This T cell receptor beta chain was identified in a study of control samples from healthy donors and cancer patients. This CDR3 is built from 16 residues. The V end lost 1 base, the J end lost 5 bases, and 17 bases lay between the germline ends. Germline V lookup: CDR1 SSHAT, CDR2 FNYEAQ (reference sequence). Method: immunoSEQ multiplex PCR; TCRdb's copy keeps in-frame clones and lacks some. The data show around 100,000 clones, about 90% seen once. The sequence was collected from a woman aged 45-59 years in good health. Material for sequencing was blood. The chain uses TRBV7-7 and TRBJ2-5, with D perhaps TRBD1 or TRBD2 (6 bases each). CDR3 amino acids: CASSLVSGARWETQYF. The CDR3 DNA is TGTGCCAGCAGCTTAGTCTCGGGGGCCCGATGGGAGACCCAGTACTTC.